This T cell receptor beta chain was retrieved from a study of T cells in Graves' hyperthyroidism and ophthalmopathy. The wider study: Any treatment followed the collection of peripheral blood at initial diagnosis.

Overall study findings and caveats: Most thyroid clonotypes that were expanded above 0.001 also turned up in blood.

With duration under 3 months, ophthalmopathy was active: Clinical Activity Score at least 3, NOSPECS at least 4. CDR1 DFQATT and CDR2 SNEGSKA come from the germline V gene (reference sequence). The length of the CDR3 is 13 residues. V was clipped by 6 bases and J by 1 base, with 12 bases between them. From RNA transcripts, TCR beta CDR3 regions were amplified. Primed by the HTBI set, a first-round RT-PCR was run on the TCR CDR3. One entry per CDR3 protein, called by TCRdb with MiXCR from the multiplex PCR reads. This table holds approximately 600,000 distinct CDR3 sequences, less than 25% found once. This clonotype was found a few times. Its antigen remains unknown.

Sample: blood. The TCR was taken from a man younger than 45 with Graves' ophthalmopathy. The chain couples TRBV20-1 to TRBJ1-1; TRBD1 is a possible D gene (5 bases). The CDR3 sequence: CSALGRRNTEAFF. CDR3 coding DNA: TGCAGTGCCCTGGGACGGAGGAACACTGAAGCTTTCTTT.